These 15 T cell receptor beta chains originate from one sample sequenced in a study of control samples from healthy donors and cancer patients (dated by TCRdb to the early 2020s). The library was produced with the immunoSEQ multiplex PCR assay. TCRdb's version of the immuneACCESS table is confined to in-frame rearrangements and falls short of the full clone set. An unresolved V gene accounts for under half of the shortfall where checked; the remainder is of unknown origin. The table for this sample lists approximately 150,000 clones; roughly 95% of them were counted only once. In total, the top ten clones hold just over 1% of the sample. Source material: blood. The receptors were sampled from a woman aged 25 to 39 in good health.

This clone was observed a single time. This sequence joins TRBV18 and TRBJ1-4; D is unresolved. Trimming shortened V by 4 bases and J by 12 bases, and 12 bases separated the two germline ends. Germline loops: CDR1 KGHSH, CDR2 LQKENI. This CDR3 has 12 amino acids. DNA of the CDR3: TGTGCCAGCTCACGGGTCGAGGGAGAACTGTTTTTT. Translating gives CASSRVEGELFF.

This clone was observed at least ten times. The rearrangement joins TRBV5-5 to TRBJ1-5, with 10 nucleotides matching TRBD1. The CDR3 spans 17 residues. The V gene's germline CDR1 is SGHKS and CDR2 YYEKEE (reference sequence). Germline trimming cut 4 bases from V and 2 bases from J; bases unmatched to any gene: 9. The CDR3 DNA reads TGTGCCAGCAGCCGAAAGGACAGGGGGTTTGGCAATCAGCCCCAGCATTTT. This codes for CASSRKDRGFGNQPQHF.

The chain employs TRBV6-1 and TRBJ1-2, with a weak D call TRBD1 (6 bases). CDR3 length: 15 residues. V was clipped by 0 bases and J by 10 bases, with 18 bases between them. CDR1 is MNHNS and CDR2 is SASEGT in the germline V gene. This CDR3 is CASSEAPEGGGDYTF. The CDR3 DNA is TGTGCCAGCAGTGAAGCGCCCGAAGGGGGGGGAGACTACACCTTC.

V and J are TRBV6-5 and TRBJ2-1; perhaps TRBD2 as D (5 bases). CDR1 MNHEY and CDR2 SVGAGI come from the germline V gene. CDR3 length equals 13 residues. Trimming removed 2 bases at V and 6 bases at J, with 8 bases between. The CDR3 bases are TGTGCCAGCAGTTACAAGAGGGCCAATGAGCAGTTCTTC. It yields the protein CASSYKRANEQFF.

The chain carries TRBV19 and TRBJ2-1; 10 nucleotides line up with TRBD1. CDR3 size: 15 residues. Trimming cost V 10 bases and J 8 bases; bases outside gene matches: 14. Per the germline V gene, CDR1 is LNHDA and CDR2 is SQIVND (reference sequence). The CDR3 region has the DNA TGTGCCACATCGATTCCGGGACAGGGGTGGCATGAGCAGTTCTTC. Translation gives CATSIPGQGWHEQFF.

The V call is TRBV29-1, the J call TRBJ2-7, with 8 positions matching TRBD1. Germline V CDR1 and CDR2: SQVTM, ANQGSEA. J was trimmed by 4 bases and V by 3 bases; bases with no gene match: 2. This CDR3 comprises 12 residues. As DNA, the CDR3 is TGCAGCGTTGACACAGGGGGGTACGAGCAGTACTTC. This encodes CSVDTGGYEQYF.

This sequence joins TRBV4-1 and TRBJ1-2; D unclear. The ends were cut back, 1 base at V and 1 base at J, with 7 bases in the middle. Looked up from germline, CDR1 is MGHRA and CDR2 is YSYEKL. This CDR3 comprises 14 residues. In nucleotides, the CDR3 is TGCGCCAGCAGCCAAGTGCGGGTTAACTATGGCTACACCTTC. Amino acid sequence: CASSQVRVNYGYTF.

The genes are TRBV6-5 and TRBJ2-4; 10 bases line up with TRBD1. V was clipped by 2 bases and J by 7 bases; unmatched bases: 5. The CDR3 covers 15 residues. Germline CDR1 and CDR2: MNHEY and SVGAGI. CDR3 amino acids: CASSYKGTGENIQYF. Here the CDR3 DNA reads TGTGCCAGCAGTTACAAAGGGACAGGGGAGAACATTCAGTACTTC.

Only one count was recorded for this clone. The V gene is TRBV7-6, the J gene TRBJ2-7; D perhaps matches TRBD2 (6 bases). V was clipped by 1 base and J by 6 bases, with 13 bases between them. The germline V gene has CDR1 SGHVS and CDR2 FNYEAQ. The CDR3 extends over 14 amino acids. The CDR3 DNA reads as TGTGCCAGCAGCTTAGGGGGAGGTGGCGCCGAGCAGTACTTC. Amino acid sequence: CASSLGGGGAEQYF.

The chain uses TRBV14 and TRBJ2-3; D gene ambiguous. The CDR3 totals 16 residues. In germline, CDR1 is SGHDN, CDR2 FVKESK. Trimming pared 0 bases from V and 1 base from J, leaving 11 bases between. Here the CDR3 reads CASSQEGSWGTDTQYF. The CDR3 region has the DNA TGTGCCAGCAGCCAAGAAGGGTCTTGGGGCACAGATACGCAGTATTTT.

The DNA for the CDR3 is TGCAGCGTTGGGAGTGGATTAGGCAATCAGCCCCAGCATTTT. Its translation is CSVGSGLGNQPQHF. V usage is TRBV29-1 and J usage is TRBJ1-5, with D uncertain. The CDR3 totals 14 residues. The germline CDR1 and CDR2 sequences are SQVTM and ANQGSEA. V lost 4 bases and J 2 bases, leaving 12 bases between the germline ends.

J is TRBJ1-6 and V is TRBV11-2; D is unclear. Trimming shortened V by 4 bases and J by 0 bases, and 10 bases separated the two germline ends. The germline V gene encodes CDR1 SGHAT and CDR2 FQNNGV. This CDR3 region has 16 residues. CDR3 in amino acids: CASSWQESSYNSPLHF. In nucleotides, the CDR3 is TGTGCCAGCAGCTGGCAGGAGAGCTCCTATAATTCACCCCTCCACTTT.

The J gene is TRBJ1-2, the V gene TRBV5-1, with 8 nucleotides matching TRBD1. Losses at the gene ends were 7 bases for V and 2 bases for J; bases not matched to a gene: 13. Germline CDR1 SGHRS, CDR2 YFSETQ. There are 16 residues in the CDR3. CDR3 DNA: TGCGCCAGCCTCCCGGGAGCGGACAGGGTGAACTATGGCTACACCTTC. Translation: CASLPGADRVNYGYTF.

The V and J genes are TRBV7-9 and TRBJ1-2, with D possibly being TRBD1 (6 bases). CDR3 length equals 13 residues. Trimming cost V 5 bases and J 6 bases, with 13 bases left between them. The germline gives CDR1 SEHNR, CDR2 FQNEAQ (reference sequence). This CDR3 reads CASSEGGRHGYTF. CDR3 bases: TGTGCCAGCAGCGAGGGGGGGCGCCATGGCTACACCTTC.

The V gene is TRBV5-1, the J gene TRBJ1-5; 12 nucleotides line up with TRBD1. Trimming removed 7 bases from V and 2 bases from J; junction bases left unmatched: 10. Germline loops: CDR1 SGHRS, CDR2 YFSETQ. This CDR3 has 17 residues. The chain's CDR3 is CASAPGQGARGNQPQHF. The CDR3 region has the DNA TGCGCCAGCGCCCCGGGACAGGGGGCGCGGGGCAATCAGCCCCAGCATTTT.